This T cell receptor beta chain came from a study of blood T cell repertoires in COVID-19. Whole-study context: From the United States, Italy and Spain came samples of acute and convalescent COVID-19. T cells, B-cell-depleted T cells, or PBMCs provided the cDNA or gDNA that served as material.

The authors' processing: Reference gene primer amplification in the assay estimated nucleated cell counts. Some clones are missing from TCRdb's copy, which holds only in-frame ones; the method was immunoSEQ multiplex PCR. The V and J calls and the clone size are those of that table, but D and trimming were determined from the DNA. The repertoire includes roughly 80,000 clones, about 89% of them detected once, and about 1.9% sits in the top ten. The sequencing sample was made of peripheral blood. The sequence came from a woman between 55 and 75 years old with acute or convalescent COVID-19.

The CDR3 DNA is TGTGCCAGCAGCCAAGAGGACAGGGGTACTAATGAAAAACTGTTTTTT. Translating it yields CASSQEDRGTNEKLFF. This rearrangement joins TRBV3-1 (or the pseudogene TRBV3-2) to TRBJ1-4; 9 positions agree with TRBD1. Per germline, CDR1 LGHDT and CDR2 YNNKEL (reference sequence). V dropped 0 bases and J dropped 2; count of bases not matched to a gene: 1. The CDR3 spans 16 residues.